A selection of T cell receptor beta chains follows, all from one sample in a study of blood T cells in healthy people across ages. TCRdb reprocessed the 5' RACE reads via MiXCR and lists one record per CDR3 protein. The repertoire holds around 580,000 distinct CDR3 sequences, around half seen once, with around 23% in the top ten. Sequences were obtained from blood. The source of these receptors is a man older than 75 in good health. CDR3s leave out the opening cysteine and the closing phenylalanine or tryptophan. Each record gives: V gene, D gene, clone size, J gene, CDR3 protein. The D gene is left open where the match is weak. Some rows have no size entry. The others give once, few or many, or a class for an expanded clone.

v_call: TRBV29-1; d_call: NA; clone_size: NA; j_call: TRBJ1-2; cdr3_aa: SVKDQSVYGYT
v_call: TRBV12-3/TRBV12-4; d_call: NA; clone_size: NA; j_call: TRBJ1-2; cdr3_aa: ASRSSGCGYT
v_call: TRBV6-1; d_call: TRBD1; clone_size: NA; j_call: TRBJ2-5; cdr3_aa: ASSRGQWEETQY
v_call: TRBV6-6; d_call: NA; clone_size: many; j_call: TRBJ1-2; cdr3_aa: ASSYSNEGGGYT
v_call: TRBV20-1; d_call: TRBD1; clone_size: NA; j_call: NA; cdr3_aa: SARDRVRSCEQY
v_call: TRBV28; d_call: NA; clone_size: few; j_call: TRBJ2-5; cdr3_aa: ASSLSFETQY
v_call: TRBV6-6; d_call: TRBD2; clone_size: many; j_call: TRBJ2-3; cdr3_aa: ASSYSTSGSTDTQY
v_call: TRBV6-6; d_call: TRBD1; clone_size: many; j_call: TRBJ2-4; cdr3_aa: ASNDRGRLAKNIQY
v_call: TRBV12-3/TRBV12-4; d_call: TRBD2; clone_size: NA; j_call: TRBJ2-5; cdr3_aa: ASSLAAGGYNEQY
v_call: TRBV12-3/TRBV12-4; d_call: TRBD1; clone_size: few; j_call: TRBJ2-1; cdr3_aa: ASLKGQRNNEQF
v_call: TRBV5-1; d_call: TRBD2; clone_size: NA; j_call: TRBJ2-1; cdr3_aa: ASSLEAGGPSEQF
v_call: TRBV11-2; d_call: NA; clone_size: NA; j_call: TRBJ2-7; cdr3_aa: ASSVDRLYEQY
v_call: TRBV5-4; d_call: TRBD2; clone_size: NA; j_call: NA; cdr3_aa: ASSLVGLAGSNEQY
v_call: TRBV20-1; d_call: NA; clone_size: NA; j_call: NA; cdr3_aa: SAGSTAVDEQY
v_call: TRBV5-1; d_call: NA; clone_size: few; j_call: TRBJ2-7; cdr3_aa: ASSRTTYEQY
v_call: TRBV20-1; d_call: TRBD1; clone_size: NA; j_call: TRBJ2-3; cdr3_aa: SARGGGQGATDTQY
v_call: TRBV7-2; d_call: NA; clone_size: once; j_call: TRBJ1-1; cdr3_aa: ASSLGGSMNTEAF
v_call: TRBV6-2/TRBV6-3; d_call: NA; clone_size: NA; j_call: TRBJ1-1; cdr3_aa: ASVLNTEAF
v_call: TRBV3-1; d_call: NA; clone_size: few; j_call: NA; cdr3_aa: ASSQAPTYEQY
v_call: TRBV5-1; d_call: NA; clone_size: NA; j_call: TRBJ2-7; cdr3_aa: ASSQGRQYEQY
v_call: TRBV20-1; d_call: NA; clone_size: NA; j_call: TRBJ1-5; cdr3_aa: SAQAGSYSNQPQH
v_call: TRBV11-2; d_call: TRBD1; clone_size: few; j_call: TRBJ1-2; cdr3_aa: ASSIRGFLGYT
v_call: TRBV7-3; d_call: TRBD1; clone_size: few; j_call: TRBJ1-4; cdr3_aa: ASSFGTGLSTNEKLF
v_call: TRBV7-9; d_call: NA; clone_size: NA; j_call: TRBJ2-1; cdr3_aa: ASSSFLSSYNEQF
v_call: TRBV7-3; d_call: NA; clone_size: NA; j_call: TRBJ2-3; cdr3_aa: ASSHGEGTDTQY
v_call: TRBV6-5; d_call: NA; clone_size: few; j_call: TRBJ2-5; cdr3_aa: ASSDSPTKETQY
v_call: TRBV10-3; d_call: NA; clone_size: few; j_call: TRBJ2-7; cdr3_aa: AISEGQDRTGEQY
v_call: TRBV7-9; d_call: TRBD1; clone_size: few; j_call: TRBJ1-5; cdr3_aa: ASSLGSGGGNQPQH
v_call: TRBV3-1; d_call: TRBD1; clone_size: NA; j_call: TRBJ2-2; cdr3_aa: ASSQSKDRAGELF
v_call: TRBV28; d_call: NA; clone_size: NA; j_call: TRBJ1-2; cdr3_aa: ASSLDNTRGYT
v_call: TRBV13; d_call: NA; clone_size: NA; j_call: NA; cdr3_aa: ASSLRRLNYEQY
v_call: TRBV5-1; d_call: NA; clone_size: few; j_call: TRBJ2-5; cdr3_aa: ASSIYSQETQY
v_call: TRBV9; d_call: TRBD2; clone_size: NA; j_call: TRBJ2-7; cdr3_aa: ASSVAERGPFEQY
v_call: TRBV4-2; d_call: TRBD2; clone_size: few; j_call: NA; cdr3_aa: ASSLPGLAGDEQY
v_call: TRBV5-1; d_call: NA; clone_size: few; j_call: TRBJ2-7; cdr3_aa: ASSPGGNSYEQY
v_call: TRBV7-3; d_call: NA; clone_size: NA; j_call: TRBJ2-1; cdr3_aa: ASSLAPGQLNNEQF
v_call: TRBV3-1; d_call: NA; clone_size: NA; j_call: TRBJ1-5; cdr3_aa: ASSQGRTGNQPQH
v_call: TRBV4-1; d_call: NA; clone_size: few; j_call: TRBJ1-4; cdr3_aa: ASSQINYGGEKLF
v_call: TRBV20-1; d_call: NA; clone_size: NA; j_call: TRBJ2-5; cdr3_aa: SAREFERETQY
v_call: TRBV6-2/TRBV6-3; d_call: TRBD1; clone_size: once; j_call: TRBJ2-7; cdr3_aa: ASRHGTGRIEQY
v_call: TRBV10-3; d_call: NA; clone_size: few; j_call: TRBJ2-5; cdr3_aa: ATQISTQY
v_call: TRBV7-6; d_call: TRBD1; clone_size: NA; j_call: TRBJ2-5; cdr3_aa: ASSLGTGPSGAQY
v_call: TRBV20-1; d_call: TRBD2; clone_size: many; j_call: TRBJ2-1; cdr3_aa: SAQKREGHNEQF
v_call: TRBV12-3/TRBV12-4; d_call: NA; clone_size: NA; j_call: TRBJ2-1; cdr3_aa: ASSTPDRDNEQF
v_call: TRBV24-1; d_call: NA; clone_size: few; j_call: TRBJ2-5; cdr3_aa: ATSDGRSQETQY
v_call: TRBV29-1; d_call: NA; clone_size: NA; j_call: TRBJ2-1; cdr3_aa: SVERGKRDEQF
v_call: TRBV24-1; d_call: NA; clone_size: NA; j_call: TRBJ1-2; cdr3_aa: ATSDLRSRQAVNYGYT
v_call: TRBV27; d_call: TRBD2; clone_size: once; j_call: TRBJ2-3; cdr3_aa: ASSFLAGGYTDTQY
v_call: TRBV12-3/TRBV12-4; d_call: NA; clone_size: NA; j_call: NA; cdr3_aa: ASRPTDPIYEQY